This record looks at one T cell receptor (beta chain) sequence and its context. The junction departs from the called germline gene at one end, perhaps through a read error. CDR3 length equals 16 residues. Germline values: CDR1 MDHEN, CDR2 SYDVKM. This entry comes from a study of blood T cell repertoires in COVID-19. The wider study: T cells, B-cell-depleted T cells, or PBMCs supplied cDNA or gDNA.

This table comes from immunoSEQ multiplex PCR, and its TCRdb copy is limited to in-frame clones, with some not included. The sample shows approximately 220,000 clones, about 85% of them seen only once. Residents of 24 US areas, aged about 18 to 89 years, made up the participants. The chain uses TRBV28 and TRBJ1-2, with 9 bases fitting TRBD1. This sequence was found in a man aged 40-50 years who had recovered from COVID-19. Sequenced material: PBMCs or T cells enriched from blood (not recorded which). CDR3 DNA sequence: TGTGCCAGCAGTTTCGGGTGGGGACAGGGTAACCATGGCTACACCTTC. Translating it yields CASSFGWGQGNHGYTF.